The 21 T cell receptor beta chains given below trace back to one sample, sequenced in a study of T cells in women clearing cervical HPV infection. Libraries were prepared by immunoSEQ multiplex PCR; TCRdb keeps only in-frame clonotypes and omits some of them. The sample table includes 46,000 or so clones. Sequenced input: blood buffy coat. The receptors were gathered from a woman between 18 and 75 years old with a cervical HPV16 infection that either progressed to CIN3+ or cleared (not recorded which).

A word on this clone: The read halts 3 residues ahead of the CDR3 end, with the missing end drawn from the germline J gene. This chain joins TRBV7-3 and TRBJ2-2, with TRBD2 matching 8 bases. Germline V lookup: CDR1 SGHTA, CDR2 FQGTGA. CDR3 length: 18 amino acids. Unmatched junction bases numbered 12, after V lost 5 bases and J lost 1 base. The covered CDR3 bases are TGTGCCAGCAGCCCCCTCCCAAGCGGGGGTTTGAACACCGGGGAG. It yields the protein CASSPLPSGGLNTGE. The complete CDR3 protein is CASSPLPSGGLNTGELFF.

With regard to this clone: Read data end 3 residues before the CDR3 end; the end is taken from the germline J gene. The chain links TRBV18 to TRBJ2-1; the match to TRBD2 covers 8 bases. The CDR3 consists of 15 residues. The germline V gene has CDR1 KGHSH and CDR2 LQKENI. V lost 2 bases, J lost 2 bases, and 2 bases stayed unmatched. The CDR3 spells CASSPIAGPYNEQFF. The sequenced CDR3 bases are TGTGCCAGCTCACCAATAGCGGGGCCCTACAATGAG.

Remarks on this clone: Coverage ceases 3 residues before the CDR3 finishes, and the germline J gene fills in the end. V usage is TRBV30 and J usage is TRBJ1-2; perhaps TRBD1 as D (5 bases). CDR1 GTSNPN and CDR2 SVGIG come from the germline V gene (reference sequence). The length of the CDR3 is 15 residues. The germline V and J ends were trimmed by 0 bases and 0 bases, with 11 bases remaining between them. CDR3 sequence: CAWSVDPGTNYGYTF. Incomplete CDR3 DNA: TGTGCCTGGAGTGTAGATCCAGGGACTAACTATGGC.

A note on this clone: With the read ending 3 residues before the CDR3 end, the germline J gene is used to fill in that end. The V and J genes are TRBV7-3 and TRBJ2-3; 12 positions match TRBD2. CDR3 length: 16 residues. With V trimmed by 4 bases and J by 2 bases, 4 bases remained unmatched. Germline lookup yields CDR1 SGHTA and CDR2 FQGTGA. CDR3 bases read: TGTGCCAGCAGCTCAAGACTAGCGGGGGCCACAGATACG. It specifies CASSSRLAGATDT. The CDR3 in its entirety is CASSSRLAGATDTQYF.

The CDR3 protein is CASSLDFTGQSYNEQFF. Incomplete CDR3 DNA: TGCGCCAGCAGCTTGGATTTCACGGGACAGAGCTACAATGAG. The chain couples TRBV5-1 to TRBJ2-1; 7 positions match TRBD1. The DNA ends 3 residues before the CDR3 does, and the rest of the CDR3 is filled in from the germline J gene. CDR1 is SGHRS, CDR2 YFSETQ, per germline. The CDR3 extends over 17 amino acids. V was pared by 0 bases and J by 3 bases, with 9 bases of the junction left unmatched. The whole variable domain, remainder taken from reference TRBV5-1 and TRBJ2-1, is KAGVTQTPRYLIKTRGQQVTLSCSPISGHRSVSWYQQTPGQGLQFLFEYFSETQRNKGNFPGRFSGRQFSNSRSEMNVSTLELGDSALYLCASSLDFTGQSYNEQFFGPGTRLTVL.

With respect to this clone: The read gets to within 3 residues of the CDR3 end, and the germline J gene fills in the rest. The chain is built from TRBV20-1 and TRBJ2-5; TRBD2 matches 7 bases. Germline loops: CDR1 DFQATT, CDR2 SNEGSKA (reference sequence). J lost 2 bases, V lost 2 bases, and 2 bases had no gene match. This CDR3 is 13 amino acids long. CDR3 DNA (partial): TGCAGTGCTAGACCCGGGGGGCAAGAGACC. Amino acids: CSARPGGQET. The full-length CDR3 reads as CSARPGGQETQYF.

A remark on this clone: The sequence runs out 3 residues before the end of the CDR3; the remainder is reconstructed from the germline J gene. The chain is built from TRBV7-3 and TRBJ2-1, with 9 bases matching TRBD2. The ends lost 1 base at V and 7 bases at J; junction bases unmatched: 11. The CDR3 is made up of 17 amino acids. Germline CDR1 SGHTA, CDR2 FQGTGA. CDR3 DNA (partial): TGTGCCAGCAGCTTAATAGGTGCGGGGGGGCTCTCGAATGAG. It is translated as CASSLIGAGGLSNE. The whole CDR3 protein is CASSLIGAGGLSNEQFF.

As regards this clone: The CDR3 goes on 3 residues after the read ends, and that part is filled in from the germline J gene. V and J are TRBV7-2 and TRBJ2-1; TRBD2 is a possible D gene (6 bases). Germline V CDR1 and CDR2: SGHTA, FQGNSA. This CDR3 has 14 amino acids. V was shortened by 6 bases and J by 8 bases, with 17 bases between the two germline ends. The CDR3 sequence is CASSFGTASDEQFF. The covered CDR3 bases are TGTGCCAGCAGTTTCGGGACTGCCTCCGATGAG.

The DNA read from the CDR3 is TGTGCCAGCAGTGAAGGACTAGGGGACCAAGAGACC. Translation: CASSEGLGDQET. The entire CDR3 sequence reads CASSEGLGDQETQYF. The chain is built from TRBV2 and TRBJ2-5; D might be TRBD2 (6 bases). The read comes to an end 3 residues before the CDR3 does, leaving the germline J gene to fill in the end. This CDR3 is built from 15 residues. Germline V lookup: CDR1 SNHLY, CDR2 FYNNEI. V lost 1 base and J lost 0, with 9 bases in between.

Details on this clone: The CDR3 end is not reached by the read, which stops 3 residues before it; the germline J gene fills it in. This rearrangement joins TRBV7-9 to TRBJ2-2, with 8 bases identical to TRBD2. The CDR3 has 14 residues. Germline V CDR1 and CDR2: SEHNR, FQNEAQ (reference sequence). V lost 11 bases and J lost 3; bases outside the gene matches: 8. This CDR3 is CAGHGRGYTGELFF. The CDR3 DNA, read in part, is TGTGCCGGACACGGGAGGGGGTACACCGGGGAG.

CDR3 sequence: CASSISRGGQTNTIYF. The sequenced CDR3 bases are TGTGCCAGTAGTATATCCCGGGGAGGCCAGACAAACACC. V is TRBV19 and J is TRBJ1-3; D not certain. The read gets to within 3 residues of the CDR3 end, and the germline J gene fills in the rest. Germline loops: CDR1 LNHDA, CDR2 SQIVND (reference sequence). The CDR3 has 16 amino acids. V shed 2 bases and J shed 6 bases, with 17 bases lying between them.

A word on this clone: Read sequence stops 3 residues before the CDR3 end, and the germline J gene provides the missing end. The J gene is TRBJ2-3, the V gene TRBV7-2, with TRBD1 matching 9 bases. CDR3 length: 14 amino acids. Germline trimming cut 4 bases from V and 6 bases from J; bases unmatched to any gene: 5. Germline CDR1 and CDR2: SGHTA and FQGNSA. Incomplete CDR3 DNA: TGTGCCAGCAGCTCCCGGACAGGGGCGGATACG. This encodes CASSSRTGADT. Given in full, the CDR3 is CASSSRTGADTQYF.

CDR3 DNA, as far as it was read: TGTGCCAGCAATAGCGGGAGAGGGTACAATGAG. This encodes CASNSGRGYNE. The whole CDR3 protein is CASNSGRGYNEQFF. V is TRBV6-2 or TRBV6-3 and J is TRBJ2-1; 9 nucleotides align to TRBD2. The read halts 3 residues ahead of the CDR3 end, with the missing end drawn from the germline J gene. The germline CDR1 and CDR2 sequences are MNHEY and SVGEGT. The CDR3 is 14 amino acids. With 7 bases clipped from V and 4 bases from J, the junction kept 5 bases outside the gene matches.

As for this clone: The DNA ends 3 residues before the CDR3 does, and the rest of the CDR3 is filled in from the germline J gene. The sample carries other DNA sequences with the same CDR3. V and J are TRBV18 and TRBJ1-3; tentatively, D is TRBD1 (6 bases). Germline CDR1 KGHSH, CDR2 LQKENI. The V end was cut by 1 base, the J end by 2 bases, with 9 bases between. The CDR3 has 15 residues. The part of the CDR3 DNA that was read is TGTGCCAGCTCACCACGGACAGTGGCTGGAAACACC. Protein: CASSPRTVAGNT. The whole CDR3 region reads CASSPRTVAGNTIYF. Full variable domain (rest looked up from reference TRBV18 and TRBJ1-3): NAGVMQNPRHLVRRRGQEARLRCSPMKGHSHVYWYRQLPEEGLKFMVYLQKENIIDESGMPKERFSAEFPKEGPSILRIQQVVRGDSAAYFCASSPRTVAGNTIYFGEGSWLTVV.

Notes on this clone: The read halts 3 residues ahead of the CDR3 end, with the missing end drawn from the germline J gene. The chain uses TRBV20-1 and TRBJ2-1; maybe TRBD2 (6 bases). V lost 0 bases, J lost 0 bases, and 15 bases lay in between. Germline V gives CDR1 DFQATT, CDR2 SNEGSKA (reference sequence). The CDR3 loop spans 17 amino acids. The sequenced CDR3 bases are TGCAGTGCTAGAGATTCTGGGGGGATCAGCTCCTACAATGAG. Translated, it gives CSARDSGGISSYNE. From start to end, the CDR3 is CSARDSGGISSYNEQFF.

As regards this clone: The read finishes 3 residues shy of the CDR3 end, and the germline J gene is used to complete it. The V call is TRBV20-1, the J call TRBJ1-2; 8 positions match TRBD1. This CDR3 contains 15 residues. CDR1 and CDR2 (germline): DFQATT, SNEGSKA (reference sequence). The CDR3 loop is CSARDLAQGAYEYTF. The part of the CDR3 DNA that was read is TGCAGTGCTAGAGATCTAGCGCAGGGGGCCTACGAG.

Turning to this clone: The read halts 3 residues ahead of the CDR3 end, with the missing end drawn from the germline J gene. This chain joins TRBV19 and TRBJ2-2; TRBD1 agrees at 9 bases. The CDR3 runs 14 residues. In germline, CDR1 is LNHDA, CDR2 SQIVND (reference sequence). CDR3 residues: CASRMGTGYEKLFF. The covered CDR3 bases are TGTGCCAGCCGAATGGGGACAGGGTATGAAAAG. Filled out from reference TRBV19 and TRBJ2-2, the complete variable domain reads DGGITQSPKYLFRKEGQNVTLSCEQNLNHDAMYWYRQDPGQGLRLIYYSQIVNDFQKGDIAEGYSVSREKKESFPLTVTSAQKNPTAFYLCASRMGTGYEKLFFGEGSRLTVL.

Remarks on this clone: Read sequence stops 3 residues before the CDR3 end, and the germline J gene provides the missing end. This chain links TRBV30 with TRBJ2-2; D is ambiguous. This CDR3 spans 12 amino acids. Germline CDR1 GTSNPN, CDR2 SVGIG (reference sequence). Trimming cost V 2 bases and J 3 bases, with 4 bases left between them. Here the CDR3 reads CAWSLYTGELFF. The covered CDR3 bases are TGTGCCTGGAGTTTATACACCGGGGAG.

With respect to this clone: The CDR3 goes on 3 residues after the read ends, and that part is filled in from the germline J gene. The V and J genes are TRBV19 and TRBJ2-4; 7 nucleotides align to TRBD1. The CDR3 is made up of 14 amino acids. Germline CDR1 is LNHDA and CDR2 is SQIVND (reference sequence). The part of the CDR3 DNA that was read is TGTGCCAGTAGTGCCGGGACAGACCAAGAGACT. This codes for CASSAGTDQET. The entire CDR3 sequence reads CASSAGTDQETQYF.

Note on this clone: Coverage ceases 3 residues before the CDR3 finishes, and the germline J gene fills in the end. The chain carries TRBV29-1 and TRBJ2-5, with 13 bases that match TRBD2. The CDR3 is made up of 17 amino acids. V dropped 3 bases and J dropped 2; count of bases not matched to a gene: 9. In germline, CDR1 is SQVTM, CDR2 ANQGSEA. The sequenced CDR3 bases are TGCAGCGTTGACGAGAGACTAGCGGGGGGCTTTCAAGAGACC. This encodes CSVDERLAGGFQET. The CDR3 as a whole reads CSVDERLAGGFQETQYF.

The CDR3 region is CASSRRMDQGTEAFF. CDR3 bases read: TGTGCCAGCTCACGAAGGATGGACCAGGGCACTGAA. This rearrangement joins TRBV18 to TRBJ1-1, with D possibly matching TRBD1 (5 bases). The sequence runs out 3 residues before the end of the CDR3; the remainder is reconstructed from the germline J gene. V was clipped by 4 bases and J by 4 bases, with 16 bases between them. This CDR3 is 15 amino acids long. Germline CDR1 reads KGHSH; CDR2 reads LQKENI. Complete variable domain (other parts from reference TRBV18 and TRBJ1-1): NAGVMQNPRHLVRRRGQEARLRCSPMKGHSHVYWYRQLPEEGLKFMVYLQKENIIDESGMPKERFSAEFPKEGPSILRIQQVVRGDSAAYFCASSRRMDQGTEAFFGQGTRLTVV.